A selection of T cell receptor beta chains follows, all from one sample in a study of technical replicates of blood from four donors. TCRdb's table, derived via immunoSEQ multiplex PCR, lists solely in-frame clones and lacks some. Among roughly 50,000 clones, about 94% were seen once, and the ten largest hold roughly 4%. Sequences were obtained from PBMCs. The origin of the receptors is a human donor in good health. Some clones in this sample may be carry-over from other donors' samples. CDR3s include the opening cysteine and the closing phenylalanine or tryptophan. Each record gives: D gene, clone size, J gene, V gene, CDR3 DNA, CDR3 protein. D genes are given only for firm matches. Expanded clones get a size class; other rows say once, few or many, or leave the size out.

D gene: .; clone size: .; J gene: TRBJ1-5; V gene: TRBV4-2; CDR3 DNA: TGTGCCAGCAGCCAAGAAACGGTATCTCGGCCCCAGCATTTT; CDR3 protein: CASSQETVSRPQHF
D gene: TRBD2; clone size: .; J gene: TRBJ2-1; V gene: TRBV9; CDR3 DNA: TGTGCCAGCAGCCCAACCGGGACTAGCCGCGGTGAGCAGTTCTTC; CDR3 protein: CASSPTGTSRGEQFF
D gene: .; clone size: .; J gene: TRBJ2-5; V gene: TRBV5-1; CDR3 DNA: TGCGCCAGCAGCTCCCCGGGGCGGGGCCAAGAGACCCAGTACTTC; CDR3 protein: CASSSPGRGQETQYF
D gene: TRBD1; clone size: .; J gene: TRBJ2-7; V gene: TRBV5-1; CDR3 DNA: TGCGCCAGCAGCCCCCCGTGGACAGGGATTTACGAGCAGTACTTC; CDR3 protein: CASSPPWTGIYEQYF
D gene: TRBD1; clone size: .; J gene: TRBJ2-1; V gene: TRBV25-1; CDR3 DNA: TGTGCCAGCAGTGACCCGGGACAGGGTTTCGGTGAGCAGTTCTTC; CDR3 protein: CASSDPGQGFGEQFF
D gene: .; clone size: .; J gene: TRBJ1-1; V gene: TRBV11-2; CDR3 DNA: TGTGCCAGCAGCCGACAGAAGAACACTGAAGCTTTCTTT; CDR3 protein: CASSRQKNTEAFF
D gene: TRBD1; clone size: .; J gene: TRBJ1-2; V gene: TRBV6-5; CDR3 DNA: TGTGCCAGCAGCTTGGGGACAGGGTACTATGGCTACACCTTC; CDR3 protein: CASSLGTGYYGYTF
D gene: .; clone size: .; J gene: TRBJ1-2; V gene: TRBV29-1; CDR3 DNA: TGCAGCGTTGAACCGAAACGGGGCTACACCTTC; CDR3 protein: CSVEPKRGYTF
D gene: .; clone size: medium-sized; J gene: TRBJ1-1; V gene: TRBV7-2; CDR3 DNA: TGTGCCAGCAACTGGGGGCCGAACACTGAAGCTTTCTTT; CDR3 protein: CASNWGPNTEAFF
D gene: .; clone size: .; J gene: TRBJ2-1; V gene: TRBV6-5; CDR3 DNA: TGTGCCAGCAGTTACACCACGGGTTCCTACAATGAGCAGTTCTTC; CDR3 protein: CASSYTTGSYNEQFF
D gene: TRBD1; clone size: once; J gene: TRBJ1-6; V gene: TRBV4-1; CDR3 DNA: TGCGCCAGCAGCCAACCGGGACAGGGAGGTTCACCCCTCCACTTT; CDR3 protein: CASSQPGQGGSPLHF
D gene: TRBD1; clone size: .; J gene: TRBJ1-1; V gene: TRBV11-2; CDR3 DNA: TGTGCCAGCAGCCCGGACAGGGTCACTGAAGCTTTCTTT; CDR3 protein: CASSPDRVTEAFF
D gene: TRBD1; clone size: .; J gene: TRBJ1-1; V gene: TRBV6-5; CDR3 DNA: TGTGCCAGCAGTTACTATGACAGGGCCACTGAAGCTTTCTTT; CDR3 protein: CASSYYDRATEAFF
D gene: .; clone size: .; J gene: TRBJ2-3; V gene: TRBV7-6; CDR3 DNA: TGTGCCAGCAGCTTCATCGCGGGACTGCAGGGTACGCAGTATTTT; CDR3 protein: CASSFIAGLQGTQYF
D gene: .; clone size: .; J gene: TRBJ2-3; V gene: TRBV4-3; CDR3 DNA: TGCGCCAGCAGCCAAGTCGTATGGGGGGGGCCATCTGATACGCAGTATTTT; CDR3 protein: CASSQVVWGGPSDTQYF
D gene: .; clone size: .; J gene: TRBJ2-3; V gene: TRBV6-1; CDR3 DNA: TGTGCCAGCAGTCCGCCCTCGCCAGGAACAGATACGCAGTATTTT; CDR3 protein: CASSPPSPGTDTQYF
D gene: .; clone size: .; J gene: TRBJ1-4; V gene: TRBV4-1; CDR3 DNA: TGCGCCAGCAGCGGGAGGGGGGGACAAGAAAAACTGTTTTTT; CDR3 protein: CASSGRGGQEKLFF
D gene: .; clone size: .; J gene: TRBJ1-2; V gene: TRBV21-1; CDR3 DNA: TGTGCCACACCGGGACAGGACTATGGCTACACCTTC; CDR3 protein: CATPGQDYGYTF
D gene: .; clone size: once; J gene: TRBJ2-2; V gene: TRBV5-4; CDR3 DNA: TGTGCCAGCAGCTTGGGACTTCCCACCGGGGAGCTGTTTTTT; CDR3 protein: CASSLGLPTGELFF
D gene: .; clone size: .; J gene: TRBJ2-7; V gene: TRBV7-9; CDR3 DNA: TGTGCCAGCAGCCCGACCTGGACAGTCCCTTTTGGGCTCTACGAGCAGTACTTC; CDR3 protein: CASSPTWTVPFGLYEQYF
D gene: TRBD1; clone size: .; J gene: TRBJ2-7; V gene: TRBV28; CDR3 DNA: TGTGCCAGCCAAAGGCGGACAGGGGTGCCCGAGCAGTACTTC; CDR3 protein: CASQRRTGVPEQYF
D gene: .; clone size: .; J gene: TRBJ1-6; V gene: TRBV2; CDR3 DNA: TGTGCCAGCAGTGAAGCACGGGGGGCGGGAATTCCCCTCCACTTT; CDR3 protein: CASSEARGAGIPLHF
D gene: TRBD1; clone size: .; J gene: TRBJ2-3; V gene: TRBV5-5; CDR3 DNA: TGTGCCAGCAGCCCCGGGACAGAGCGTCATACGCAGTATTTT; CDR3 protein: CASSPGTERHTQYF